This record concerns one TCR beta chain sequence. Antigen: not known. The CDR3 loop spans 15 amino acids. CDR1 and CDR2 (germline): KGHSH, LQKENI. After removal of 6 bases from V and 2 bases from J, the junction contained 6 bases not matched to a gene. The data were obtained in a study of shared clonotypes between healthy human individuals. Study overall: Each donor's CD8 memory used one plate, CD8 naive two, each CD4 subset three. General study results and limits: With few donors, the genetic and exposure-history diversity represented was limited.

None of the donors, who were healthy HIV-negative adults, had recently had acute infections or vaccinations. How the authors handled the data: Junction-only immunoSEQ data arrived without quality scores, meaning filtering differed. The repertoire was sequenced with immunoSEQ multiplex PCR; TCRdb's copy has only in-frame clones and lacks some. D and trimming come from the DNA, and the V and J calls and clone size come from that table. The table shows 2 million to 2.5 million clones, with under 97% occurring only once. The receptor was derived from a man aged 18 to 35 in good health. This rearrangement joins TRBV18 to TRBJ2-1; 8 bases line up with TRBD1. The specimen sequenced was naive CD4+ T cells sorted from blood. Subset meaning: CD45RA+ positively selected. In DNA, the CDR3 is TGTGCCAGCTCTCCCCCGGGACAGGCCTACAATGAGCAGTTCTTC. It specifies CASSPPGQAYNEQFF.